These 5 T cell receptor beta chains share one sample of origin, sequenced in a study of cytomegalovirus exposure and HLA in healthy donors. Here immunoSEQ multiplex PCR was the method, and the copy in TCRdb shows in-frame clones only, minus some. The table includes 90,000 or so clones, 85% detected once. Sequencing was carried out using PBMCs. All receptors come from a man between 18 and 35 years old in good health and CMV-seropositive.

V and J are TRBV15 and TRBJ2-6, with D maybe TRBD1 (5 bases). The germline gives CDR1 LNHNV, CDR2 YYDKDF (reference sequence). There are 15 residues in the CDR3. The ends were cut back, 2 bases at V and 1 base at J, with 6 bases in the middle. CDR3 nucleotides: TGTGCCACCAGCAGACAGGGTTCTGGGGCCAACGTCCTGACTTTC. Translation: CATSRQGSGANVLTF.

This clone appeared once. This rearrangement joins TRBV6-6 to TRBJ2-7; 9 bases agree with TRBD1. The trim removed 0 bases at V and 4 bases at J, leaving 1 base unmatched. The germline V gene has CDR1 MNHNY and CDR2 SVGAGI (reference sequence). CDR3 length: 14 residues. The CDR3 is CASSYSGQGYEQYV. The CDR3 DNA reads as TGTGCCAGCAGTTACTCGGGACAGGGTTACGAGCAGTACGTC.

The gene calls are TRBV19 and TRBJ2-1; the match to TRBD2 covers 13 bases. The V segment lost 2 bases and the J segment 7 bases; nucleotides outside the gene matches: 5. CDR1 LNHDA and CDR2 SQIVND come from the germline V gene (reference sequence). The CDR3 totals 16 residues. CDR3 bases: TGTGCCAGTAGTATATCCGGGACTAGCGGGATGAATGAGCAGTTCTTC. Encoded protein: CASSISGTSGMNEQFF.

The chain has TRBV10-3 and TRBJ2-7; D may be TRBD1 (5 bases). Germline V gene lookup returns CDR1 ENHRY and CDR2 SYGVKD. CDR3 length: 13 residues. V lost 2 bases and J 3 bases, leaving 8 bases between the germline ends. The DNA of the CDR3 is TGTGCCATCAGTGAGCTTCAGGGCTACGAGCAGTACTTC. It encodes CAISELQGYEQYF.

The genes are TRBV7-3 and TRBJ2-3; 8 nucleotides match TRBD2. With V trimmed by 5 bases and J by 5 bases, 6 bases remained unmatched. CDR1 SGHTA and CDR2 FQGTGA come from the germline V gene. This CDR3 is built from 14 residues. The chain's CDR3 is CASSLGLVEDTQYF. CDR3 nucleotide sequence: TGTGCCAGCAGCCTGGGACTAGTTGAAGATACGCAGTATTTT. The full variable domain, completed using reference TRBV7-3 and TRBJ2-3, is GAGVSQTPSNKVTEKGKYVELRCDPISGHTALYWYRQSLGQGPEFLIYFQGTGAADDSGLPNDRFFAVRPEGSVSTLKIQRTERGDSAVYLCASSLGLVEDTQYFGPGTRLTVL.